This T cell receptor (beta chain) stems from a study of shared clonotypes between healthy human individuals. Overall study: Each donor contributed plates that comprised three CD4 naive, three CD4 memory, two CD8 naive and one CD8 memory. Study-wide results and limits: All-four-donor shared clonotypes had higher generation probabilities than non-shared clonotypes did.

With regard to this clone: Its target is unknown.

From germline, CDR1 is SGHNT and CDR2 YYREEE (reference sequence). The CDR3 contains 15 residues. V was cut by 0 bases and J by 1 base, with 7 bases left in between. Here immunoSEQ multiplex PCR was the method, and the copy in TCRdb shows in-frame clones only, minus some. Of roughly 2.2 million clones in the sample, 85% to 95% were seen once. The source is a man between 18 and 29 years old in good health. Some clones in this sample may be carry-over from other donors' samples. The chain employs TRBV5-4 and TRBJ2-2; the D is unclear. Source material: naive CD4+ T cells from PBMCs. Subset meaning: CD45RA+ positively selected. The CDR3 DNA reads TGTGCCAGCAGCTTGGCCAGAATGAACACCGGGGAGCTGTTTTTT. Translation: CASSLARMNTGELFF.